This T cell receptor (beta chain) was recorded in a study of radiotherapy plus CTLA-4 blockade in lung cancer. Study details: Overall, about 19% of patients showed an objective response, while around 34% attained disease control.

This clone was detected only once. The antigen is unknown. Study-level results: Researchers report tumor-derived TCR clones expanding in blood after radiotherapy plus ipilimumab.

The repertoire was sequenced with immunoSEQ multiplex PCR; TCRdb's copy has only in-frame clones and lacks some. The sample contains tens of thousands of clones, roughly 85% of which appear only once. Receiving focal radiation plus CTLA-4 blockade with ipilimumab were patients who had chemo-refractory metastatic non-small-cell lung cancer. Looked up from germline, CDR1 is SNHLY and CDR2 is FYNNEI. Deletions cut 5 bases from V and 1 base from J, with 14 bases between. This CDR3 region has 15 residues. The material was peripheral blood, obtained from a patient treated with radiotherapy plus ipilimumab. The chain links TRBV2 to TRBJ2-5; D may match TRBD1 or TRBD2 (5 bases each). The source is a human donor with non-small cell lung cancer who had stable disease on radiotherapy plus ipilimumab. Here the CDR3 DNA reads TGTGCCAGCAGTCCTACGGGACCAACCCAAGAGACCCAGTACTTC. Its protein product is CASSPTGPTQETQYF.